What follows are 11 T cell receptor beta chains derived from one specimen sequenced in a study of T cell clones after liver transplantation (dated by TCRdb to the late 2010s). Interpreted using the paper, the time point label stands for: pre-transplant. Libraries were constructed by the immunoSEQ multiplex PCR assay. TCRdb obtained this table from immuneACCESS and retained in-frame rearrangements with V and J assigned. These tables miss some clones; where compared with another copy, unresolved V genes account for less than half of the shortfall, and the remainder is unexplained. This sample holds around 100,000 clones; 80% to 85% were observed only once. The ten largest make up 0.99% of the sample. Sequences were derived from CD4+ T cells from blood, sampled before liver transplant. These receptors were collected from a human donor who received a liver transplant.

The V and J genes are TRBV6-1 and TRBJ1-3, with 7 bases lining up with TRBD1. There are 18 residues in the CDR3. V lost 3 bases to trimming and J lost 0 bases; unmatched junction nucleotides: 11. Germline V CDR1 and CDR2: MNHNS, SASEGT. The CDR3 nucleotides read TGTGCCAGCAGTGAGTGGACAGGTAGCACAGCCTCTGGAAACACCATATATTTT. Translating it yields CASSEWTGSTASGNTIYF.

This chain links TRBV2 with TRBJ1-2, with 7 bases fitting TRBD1. The V gene's germline CDR1 is SNHLY and CDR2 FYNNEI. The CDR3 totals 15 residues. V gave up 5 bases and J gave up 5 bases; unmatched junction bases: 11. The CDR3 sequence: CASSYGQAQVYGYTF. CDR3 nucleotide sequence: TGTGCCAGCAGTTACGGACAGGCCCAGGTGTATGGCTACACCTTC.

This chain uses TRBV2 with TRBJ2-2; maybe TRBD1 (5 bases). The V end lost 10 bases, the J end lost 8 bases, and 11 bases lay between the germline ends. The V gene's germline CDR1 is SNHLY and CDR2 FYNNEI. The CDR3 has 11 residues. In nucleotides, the CDR3 is TGTGCCACTTGGGGCAGAGGGGAGCTGTTTTTT. Translation gives CATWGRGELFF.

The V call is TRBV28, the J call TRBJ1-4; tentatively, D is TRBD1 (5 bases). Germline assignment: CDR1 MDHEN and CDR2 SYDVKM. The CDR3 runs 13 residues. V lost 6 bases and J 10 bases, leaving 15 bases between the germline ends. As DNA, the CDR3 is TGTGCCAGCAGGGGGCAGTCGGCCACAAAACTGTTTTTT. It specifies CASRGQSATKLFF.

The rearrangement uses TRBV19 and TRBJ1-1; D may be TRBD1 (5 bases). Trimming left V 3 bases short and J 1 base short, with 9 bases between. The length of the CDR3 is 14 residues. Germline values: CDR1 LNHDA, CDR2 SQIVND (reference sequence). Written as DNA, the CDR3 is TGTGCCAGTAGTATTGGCGGACAGAACACTGAAGCTTTCTTT. Encoded protein: CASSIGGQNTEAFF.

This clone was counted between two and nine times. This sample includes further DNA sequences coding for the same CDR3. The V gene is TRBV5-1, the J gene TRBJ1-2, with D uncertain. Trimming removed 0 bases from V and 2 bases from J, with 5 bases in between. CDR1 and CDR2 from the germline V gene are SGHRS and YFSETQ. The CDR3 runs to 13 residues. This chain's CDR3 is CASSLGLNYGYTF. For the CDR3, the DNA is TGCGCCAGCAGCTTGGGACTCAACTATGGCTACACCTTC.

CDR3 nucleotides: TGTGCCAGCAGCTTGATCGGAGCCCCGAACACTGAAGCTTTCTTT. Translating it yields CASSLIGAPNTEAFF. The rearrangement uses TRBV5-6 and TRBJ1-1; D is ambiguous. Deletions cut 1 base from V and 1 base from J, with 11 bases between. The CDR3 is 15 amino acids. Germline loops: CDR1 SGHDT, CDR2 YYEEEE.

The chain couples TRBV7-9 to TRBJ2-1; D perhaps matches TRBD2 (6 bases). The CDR3 spans 15 residues. Germline assignment: CDR1 SEHNR and CDR2 FQNEAQ (reference sequence). Trimming cost V 11 bases and J 0 bases, with 17 bases left between them. CDR3: CAGAEEGSSYNEQFF. In DNA form, the CDR3 reads TGTGCCGGCGCTGAGGAGGGAAGCTCCTACAATGAGCAGTTCTTC.

The chain employs TRBV29-1 and TRBJ1-2; D perhaps matches TRBD1 (6 bases). The length of the CDR3 is 13 residues. Germline-derived CDR1 and CDR2 are SQVTM and ANQGSEA. V was trimmed by 6 bases and J by 6 bases, leaving 17 bases between them. In nucleotides, the CDR3 is TGCAGCGTGAGGACAGCAGTGGGTGATGGCTACACCTTC. It specifies CSVRTAVGDGYTF.

CDR3 nucleotides: TGTGCCAGTAGTAGTAGAGGGACCTCTGGGGCCAACGTCCTGACTTTC. Translating gives CASSSRGTSGANVLTF. The chain is built from TRBV19 and TRBJ2-6, with D perhaps assigned TRBD1 or TRBD2 (5 bases each). The CDR3 is 16 residues long. V dropped 4 bases and J dropped 0 bases, with 10 bases sitting between them. Germline V gene data show CDR1 as LNHDA and CDR2 as SQIVND (reference sequence).

The chain carries TRBV7-3 and TRBJ2-1; D not resolved. CDR1 is SGHTA and CDR2 is FQGTGA in the germline V gene. Trimming removed 1 base at V and 7 bases at J, with 5 bases between. The CDR3 covers 12 residues. CDR3 protein: CASSLSPNEQFF. The CDR3 coding sequence is TGTGCCAGCAGCTTAAGCCCTAATGAGCAGTTCTTC.